This T cell receptor beta chain was identified in a study of cytomegalovirus exposure and HLA in healthy donors. Whole-study results and caveats: Later, an analysis showed that TCR beta chains associated with HLA were more clonally expanded than others that were equally common.

The PCR had 60 Vbeta and 13 Jbeta primers. Assay used: immunoSEQ multiplex PCR; TCRdb lists only in-frame clones, some missing. Of some 140,000 clones in the sample, roughly 79% were seen once. With 6 bases clipped from V and 5 bases from J, the junction kept 8 bases outside the gene matches. This CDR3 region has 14 residues. Germline CDR1 is MNHEY and CDR2 is SVGAGI. This clone has only a few counts. Its antigen is currently unknown. The sample was PBMCs. This chain joins TRBV6-5 and TRBJ1-1, with TRBD1 matching over 8 bases. The receptor was isolated from a man aged 30 to 39 in good health and CMV-seronegative. Here the CDR3 reads CASRSDRGGTEAFF. In nucleotides, the CDR3 is TGTGCCAGCAGATCCGACAGGGGTGGAACTGAAGCTTTCTTT.